This T cell receptor beta chain derives from a study of cytomegalovirus exposure and HLA in healthy donors. Germline V gene lookup returns CDR1 LNHDA and CDR2 SQIVND (reference sequence). Trimming took 5 bases from V and 7 from J; bases not matched to a gene: 11. This CDR3 is built from 15 residues. Study-wide points: Rare TCR sequences dominated, though some public TCRs recurred in many donors. In an earlier analysis, in 587 donors, most V segments appeared productive either ~90% or ~30% of the time. A later analysis by the authors found several of the most significant clusters apparently linked to common viral pathogens. V- and J-gene trimming of TCR beta was linked (in a later analysis) to a missense DCLRE1C variant.

About this clone: The antigen is not known.

PCR involved 60 Vbeta and 13 Jbeta primers. The table came from immunoSEQ multiplex PCR; TCRdb's copy has only in-frame clones and leaves some out. The sample's table shows approximately 45,000 clones. This chain uses TRBV19 with TRBJ1-5, with 7 nucleotides matching TRBD1. Sequenced material: PBMCs. This clonotype originated in a male donor in good health and CMV-seronegative. The chain's CDR3 is CASSARGQLGQPQHF. The CDR3 region has the DNA TGTGCCAGTAGTGCCCGGGGACAGCTTGGACAGCCCCAGCATTTT.